This TCR beta chain was identified during a study of blood T cell repertoires in COVID-19. Overall study context: There were acute and convalescent COVID-19 samples, and they came from the United States, Italy and Spain. T cells, B-cell-depleted T cells, or PBMCs supplied cDNA or gDNA.

The recovered donors of Cohort 3 showed two negative PCRs, clearance, or symptom resolution. Original processing notes: For nucleated cells, counts were estimated from reference gene primer amplification. This table comes from immunoSEQ multiplex PCR, and its TCRdb copy is limited to in-frame clones, with some not included. V, J and clone size reflect that table, while D and trimming were determined from the DNA. Among around 300,000 clones, roughly 89% were seen once, and the ten largest hold approximately 5.7%. This CDR3 contains 14 residues. Germline CDR1 reads SGHRS; CDR2 reads YFSETQ. The trim removed 0 bases at V and 2 bases at J, leaving 0 bases unmatched. A few counts support this clone.

This receptor was obtained from a woman in her 40s who had recovered from COVID-19. The rearrangement links TRBV5-1 to TRBJ2-5; TRBD1 matches at 8 bases. Sequences were obtained from PBMCs or T cells enriched from blood (not recorded which). CDR3 protein: CASSLGQGQETQYF. CDR3 nucleotide sequence: TGCGCCAGCAGCTTGGGACAGGGGCAAGAGACCCAGTACTTC. Filled out from reference TRBV5-1 and TRBJ2-5, the complete variable domain reads KAGVTQTPRYLIKTRGQQVTLSCSPISGHRSVSWYQQTPGQGLQFLFEYFSETQRNKGNFPGRFSGRQFSNSRSEMNVSTLELGDSALYLCASSLGQGQETQYFGPGTRLLVL.